Presented here are 8 T cell receptor beta chains from one specimen sequenced in a study of blood T cell repertoires in COVID-19. The repertoire was sequenced with immunoSEQ multiplex PCR; TCRdb's copy has only in-frame clones and lacks some. The table has around 400,000 clones, more than 70% seen once; the top ten hold about 2.3%. The sequencing input was peripheral blood. These receptors were taken from a woman between 55 and 75 years old with COVID-19, enrolled during active disease.

This clone was recorded a few times. The chain has TRBV18 and TRBJ2-2; possibly TRBD1 for D (5 bases). This CDR3 comprises 16 residues. Germline CDR1 is KGHSH and CDR2 is LQKENI. The V end lost 6 bases, the J end lost 0 bases, and 14 bases lay between the germline ends. The chain's CDR3 is CASSLPQGPNTGELFF. The CDR3 DNA is TGTGCCAGCTCTCTTCCCCAGGGTCCGAACACCGGGGAGCTGTTTTTT.

The chain links TRBV6-1 to TRBJ1-2; weak D call: TRBD1 (5 bases). The V gene's germline CDR1 is MNHNS and CDR2 SASEGT. The V end was cut by 2 bases, the J end by 4 bases, with 8 bases between. This CDR3 is 13 amino acids long. CDR3 amino acids: CASSEQGTYGYTF. The CDR3 nucleotides read TGTGCCAGCAGTGAACAGGGAACCTATGGCTACACCTTC.

To note about this clone: At one boundary the junction diverges from the germline segment, which might be a read error. The J gene is TRBJ1-3, the V gene TRBV9; D possibly corresponds to TRBD1 (5 bases). CDR1 is SGDLS, CDR2 YYNGEE, per germline. This CDR3 region has 12 residues. The CDR3 loop reads CASGGAGNIIYF. The DNA of the CDR3 is TGTGCATCGGGAGGGGCTGGCAACATCATATATTTT.

This clone showed up just once. The V call is TRBV19, the J call TRBJ1-6; D perhaps matches TRBD1 (6 bases). This CDR3 has 15 amino acids. Trimming took 9 bases from V and 8 from J, leaving 20 bases between them. CDR1 is LNHDA and CDR2 is SQIVND in the germline V gene (reference sequence). In nucleotides, the CDR3 is TGTGCCAGCACATCTACAGGGCCGGCCGATTCACCCCTCCACTTT. Protein sequence: CASTSTGPADSPLHF.

For the CDR3, the DNA is TGTGCCAGCAGTTTCAGGACTAGCGGGACCTACGAGCAGTACTTC. Amino acid sequence: CASSFRTSGTYEQYF. The rearrangement joins TRBV28 to TRBJ2-7; TRBD2 matches 12 bases. V was pared by 3 bases and J by 2 bases, with 2 bases of the junction left unmatched. CDR1 is MDHEN and CDR2 is SYDVKM in the germline V gene. CDR3 length: 15 residues. Looking up the rest from reference TRBV28 and TRBJ2-7 gives the full variable domain: DVKVTQSSRYLVKRTGEKVFLECVQDMDHENMFWYRQDPGLGLRLIYFSYDVKMKEKGDIPEGYSVSREKKERFSLILESASTNQTSMYLCASSFRTSGTYEQYFGPGTRLTVT.

This sequence joins TRBV5-6 and TRBJ2-5; 8 nucleotides agree with TRBD1. Trimming removed 4 bases from V and 7 bases from J; junction bases left unmatched: 6. This CDR3 contains 13 residues. From germline, CDR1 is SGHDT and CDR2 YYEEEE. The CDR3 loop is CASSLWTGWTQYF. The CDR3 coding sequence is TGTGCCAGCAGCCTATGGACAGGGTGGACCCAGTACTTC.

The chain links TRBV20-1 to TRBJ1-5, with no clear D. CDR1 and CDR2 from the germline V gene are DFQATT and SNEGSKA (reference sequence). V lost 6 bases and J lost 11, with 14 bases in between. The CDR3 spans 11 residues. CDR3 amino acids: CSAITTHSQHF. The CDR3 bases are TGCAGTGCCATTACGACTCATTCCCAGCATTTT.

The CDR3 is CASRRQGSGELFF. In DNA, the CDR3 is TGTGCCAGCAGGCGACAGGGGTCCGGGGAGCTGTTTTTT. The chain combines TRBV28 with TRBJ2-2; 8 bases align to TRBD1. Germline CDR1 is MDHEN and CDR2 is SYDVKM. This CDR3 is 13 amino acids long. V shed 6 bases, J shed 6 bases, and the junction held 3 bases outside the gene matches.